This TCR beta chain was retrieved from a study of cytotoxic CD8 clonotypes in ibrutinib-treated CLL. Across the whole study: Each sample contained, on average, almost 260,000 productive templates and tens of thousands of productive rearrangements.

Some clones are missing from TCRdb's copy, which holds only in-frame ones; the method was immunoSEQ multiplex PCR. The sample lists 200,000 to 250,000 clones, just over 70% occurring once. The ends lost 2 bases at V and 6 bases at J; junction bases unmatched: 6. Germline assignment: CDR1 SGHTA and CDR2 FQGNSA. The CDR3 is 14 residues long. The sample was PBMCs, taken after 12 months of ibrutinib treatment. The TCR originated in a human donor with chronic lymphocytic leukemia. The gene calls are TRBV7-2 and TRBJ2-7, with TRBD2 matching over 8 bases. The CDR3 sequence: CASSLRAGLGEQYF. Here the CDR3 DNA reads TGTGCCAGCAGCTTAAGAGCGGGACTAGGCGAGCAGTACTTC. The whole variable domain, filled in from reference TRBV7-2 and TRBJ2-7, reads GAGVSQSPSNKVTEKGKDVELRCDPISGHTALYWYRQSLGQGLEFLIYFQGNSAPDKSGLPSDRFSAERTGGSVSTLTIQRTQQEDSAVYLCASSLRAGLGEQYFGPGTRLTVT.